This T cell receptor (beta chain) was sequenced in a study of blood T cells in healthy people across ages. At the level of the study: About one barcoded beta molecule per two T cells was the capture yield of template switching.

Alongside a J-beta primer mix, a sample-barcoded 5' primer served in a second PCR lasting about 6 to 12 cycles. TCRdb re-derived calls from the 5' RACE reads in MiXCR, one entry per CDR3 protein. The sample has 600,000 to 1,000,000 distinct CDR3 sequences; just under 25% are singletons. Per the germline V gene, CDR1 is LGHDT and CDR2 is YNNKEL (reference sequence). The CDR3 has 13 residues. After removal of 4 bases from V and 5 bases from J, the junction contained 4 bases not matched to a gene. These data were also reused for a study on T cells of mothers and their children.

The receptor was derived from a boy aged 5-17 years in good health. The J gene is TRBJ2-5, the V gene TRBV3-1; 7 positions agree with TRBD2. Sequenced: blood. The CDR3: CASSLRTRETQYF. The CDR3 DNA reads TGTGCCAGCAGCCTTCGGACTAGGGAGACCCAGTACTTC.